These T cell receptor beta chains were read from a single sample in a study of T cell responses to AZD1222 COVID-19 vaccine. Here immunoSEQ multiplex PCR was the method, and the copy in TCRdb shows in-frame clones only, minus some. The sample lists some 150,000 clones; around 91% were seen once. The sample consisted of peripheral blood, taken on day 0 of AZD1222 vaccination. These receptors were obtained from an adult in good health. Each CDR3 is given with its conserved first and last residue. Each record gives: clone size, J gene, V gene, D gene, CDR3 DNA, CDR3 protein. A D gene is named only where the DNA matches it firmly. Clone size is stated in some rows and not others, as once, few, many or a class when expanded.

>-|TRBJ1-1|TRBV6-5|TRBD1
TGTGCCAGCAGTTCACCAGGGGGCAACACTGAAGCTTTCTTT
CASSSPGGNTEAFF
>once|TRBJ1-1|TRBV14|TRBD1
TGTGCCAGCAGCCAGGCCCGGGACAGGGGGCCTAACACTGAAGCTTTCTTT
CASSQARDRGPNTEAFF
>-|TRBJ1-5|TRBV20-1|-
TGCAGTGCTAGTCCGCAGGTCGATCAGCCCCAGCATTTT
CSASPQVDQPQHF
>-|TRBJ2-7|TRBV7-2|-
TGTGCCAGCAGCTTAAGTGCGCAGGACTACGAGCAGTACTTC
CASSLSAQDYEQYF
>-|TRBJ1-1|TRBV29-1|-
TGCAGCGTTGAAGGGGTGAACACTGAAGCTTTCTTT
CSVEGVNTEAFF
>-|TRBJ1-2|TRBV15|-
TGTGCCACCAGCAGAGGCAACCCGACCTTAAACTATGGCTACACCTTC
CATSRGNPTLNYGYTF
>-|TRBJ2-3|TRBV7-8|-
TGTGCCAGCAGCTCTCGAGGTCTGCAGTATTTT
CASSSRGLQYF
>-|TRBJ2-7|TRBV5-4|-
TGTGCCAGCAGAGAACAGGCCACCCCCTACGAGCAGTACTTC
CASREQATPYEQYF
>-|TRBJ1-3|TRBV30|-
TGTGCCTGGAGTGGTGGGTGGGTCTCTGGAAACACCATATATTTT
CAWSGGWVSGNTIYF
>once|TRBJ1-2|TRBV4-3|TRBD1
TGCGCCAGCAGCGACCCGGGACAGGGGGCGAGTGGCTACACCTTC
CASSDPGQGASGYTF